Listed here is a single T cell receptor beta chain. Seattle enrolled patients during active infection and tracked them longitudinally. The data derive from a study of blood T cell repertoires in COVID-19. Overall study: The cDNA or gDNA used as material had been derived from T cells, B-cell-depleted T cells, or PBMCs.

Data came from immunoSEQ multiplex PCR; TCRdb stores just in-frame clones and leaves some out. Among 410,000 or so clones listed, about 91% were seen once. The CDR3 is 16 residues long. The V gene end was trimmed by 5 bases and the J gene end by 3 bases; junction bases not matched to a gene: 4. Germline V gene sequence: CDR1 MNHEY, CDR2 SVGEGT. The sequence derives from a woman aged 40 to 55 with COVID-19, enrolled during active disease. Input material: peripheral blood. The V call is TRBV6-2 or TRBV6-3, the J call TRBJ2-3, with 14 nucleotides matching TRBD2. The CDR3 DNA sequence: TGTGCCAGCAGTAAGAGGACTAGCGGGGGGACAGATACGCAGTATTTT. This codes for CASSKRTSGGTDTQYF.